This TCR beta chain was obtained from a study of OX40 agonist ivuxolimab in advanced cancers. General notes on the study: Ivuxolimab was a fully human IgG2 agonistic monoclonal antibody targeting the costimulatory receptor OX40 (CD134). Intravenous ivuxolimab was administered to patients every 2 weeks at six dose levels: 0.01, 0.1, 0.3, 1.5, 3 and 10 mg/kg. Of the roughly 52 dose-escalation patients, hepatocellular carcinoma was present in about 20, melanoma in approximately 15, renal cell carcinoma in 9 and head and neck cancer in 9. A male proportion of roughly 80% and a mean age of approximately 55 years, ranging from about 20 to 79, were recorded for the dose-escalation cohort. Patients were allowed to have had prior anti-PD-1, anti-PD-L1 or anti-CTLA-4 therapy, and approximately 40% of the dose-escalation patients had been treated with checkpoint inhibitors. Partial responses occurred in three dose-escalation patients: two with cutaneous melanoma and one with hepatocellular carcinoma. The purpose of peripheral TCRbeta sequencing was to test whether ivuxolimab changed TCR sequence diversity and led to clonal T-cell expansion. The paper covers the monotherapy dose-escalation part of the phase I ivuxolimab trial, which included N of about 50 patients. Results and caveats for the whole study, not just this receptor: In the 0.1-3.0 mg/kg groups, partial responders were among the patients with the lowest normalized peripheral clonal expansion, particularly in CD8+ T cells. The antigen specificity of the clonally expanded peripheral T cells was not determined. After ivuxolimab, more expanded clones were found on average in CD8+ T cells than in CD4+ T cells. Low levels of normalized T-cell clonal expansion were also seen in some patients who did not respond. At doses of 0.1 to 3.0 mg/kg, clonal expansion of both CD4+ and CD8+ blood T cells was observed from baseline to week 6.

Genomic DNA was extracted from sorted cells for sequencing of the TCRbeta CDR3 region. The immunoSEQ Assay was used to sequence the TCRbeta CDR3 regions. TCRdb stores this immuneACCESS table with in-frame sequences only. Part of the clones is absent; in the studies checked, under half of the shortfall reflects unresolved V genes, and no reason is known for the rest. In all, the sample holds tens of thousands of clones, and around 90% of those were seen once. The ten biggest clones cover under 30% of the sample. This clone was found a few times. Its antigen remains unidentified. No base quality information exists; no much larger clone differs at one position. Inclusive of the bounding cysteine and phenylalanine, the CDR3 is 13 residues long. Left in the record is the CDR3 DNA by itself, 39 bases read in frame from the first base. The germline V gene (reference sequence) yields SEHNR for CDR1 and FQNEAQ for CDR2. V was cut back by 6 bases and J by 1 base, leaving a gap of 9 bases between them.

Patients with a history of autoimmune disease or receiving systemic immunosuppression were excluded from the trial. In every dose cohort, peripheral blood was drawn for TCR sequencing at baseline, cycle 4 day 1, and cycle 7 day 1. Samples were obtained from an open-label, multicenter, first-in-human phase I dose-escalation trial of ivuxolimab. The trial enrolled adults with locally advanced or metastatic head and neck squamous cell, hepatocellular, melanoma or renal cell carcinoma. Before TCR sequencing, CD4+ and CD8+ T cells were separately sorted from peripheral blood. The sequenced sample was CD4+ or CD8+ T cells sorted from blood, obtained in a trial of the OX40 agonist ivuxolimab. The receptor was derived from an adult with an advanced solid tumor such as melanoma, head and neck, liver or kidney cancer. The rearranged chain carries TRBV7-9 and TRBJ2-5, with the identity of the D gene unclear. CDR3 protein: CASSSTVQETQYF. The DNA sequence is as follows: TGTGCCAGCAGTTCCACGGTCCAAGAGACCCAGTACTTC.